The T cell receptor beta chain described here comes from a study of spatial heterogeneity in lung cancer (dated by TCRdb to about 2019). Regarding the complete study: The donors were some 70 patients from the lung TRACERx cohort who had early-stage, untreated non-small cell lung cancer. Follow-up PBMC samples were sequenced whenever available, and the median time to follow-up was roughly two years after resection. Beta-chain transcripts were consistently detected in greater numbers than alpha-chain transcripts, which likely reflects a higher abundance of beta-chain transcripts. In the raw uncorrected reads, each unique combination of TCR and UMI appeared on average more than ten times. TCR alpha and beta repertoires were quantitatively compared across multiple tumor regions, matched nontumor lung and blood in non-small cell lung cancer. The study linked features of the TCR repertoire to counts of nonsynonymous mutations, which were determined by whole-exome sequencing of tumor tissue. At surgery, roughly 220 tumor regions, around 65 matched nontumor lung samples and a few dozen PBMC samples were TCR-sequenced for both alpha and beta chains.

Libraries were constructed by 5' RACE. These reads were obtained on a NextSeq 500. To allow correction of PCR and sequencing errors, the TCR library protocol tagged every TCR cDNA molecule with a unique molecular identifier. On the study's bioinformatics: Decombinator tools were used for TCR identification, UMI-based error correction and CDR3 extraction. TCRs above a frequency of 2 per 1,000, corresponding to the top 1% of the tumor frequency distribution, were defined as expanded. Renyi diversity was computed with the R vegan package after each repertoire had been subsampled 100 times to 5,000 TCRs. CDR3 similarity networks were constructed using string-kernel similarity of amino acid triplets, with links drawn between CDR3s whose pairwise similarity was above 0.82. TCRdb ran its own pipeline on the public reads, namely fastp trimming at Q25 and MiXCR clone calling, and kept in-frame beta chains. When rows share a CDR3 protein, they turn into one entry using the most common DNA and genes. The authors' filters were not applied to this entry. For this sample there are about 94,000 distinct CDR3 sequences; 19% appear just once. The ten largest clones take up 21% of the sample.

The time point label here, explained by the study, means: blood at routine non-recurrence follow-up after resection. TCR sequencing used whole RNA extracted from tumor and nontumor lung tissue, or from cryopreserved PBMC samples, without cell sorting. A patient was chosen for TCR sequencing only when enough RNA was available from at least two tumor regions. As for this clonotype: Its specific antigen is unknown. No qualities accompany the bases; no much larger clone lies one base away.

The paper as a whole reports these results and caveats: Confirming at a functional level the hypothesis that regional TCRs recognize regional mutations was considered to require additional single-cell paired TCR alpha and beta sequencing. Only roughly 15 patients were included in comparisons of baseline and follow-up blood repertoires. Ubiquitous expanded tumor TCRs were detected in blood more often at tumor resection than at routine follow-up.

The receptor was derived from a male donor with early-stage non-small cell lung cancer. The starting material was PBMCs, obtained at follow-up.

The CDR3 in this case is CATSEAKDSPLHF. In nucleotide form, the sequence is TGTGCCACCAGTGAGGCCAAGGATTCACCCCTCCACTTT. Recombination linked TRBV24-1 to TRBJ1-6; too little of a D gene remains to name it. The CDR3 holds 13 amino acids from the cysteine to the phenylalanine. The DNA shown is the 39-base CDR3, in frame from base 1. CDR1 is given as KGHDR and CDR2 as SFDVKD, both from the germline V gene. V loses 4 bases, J loses 8 bases, and the germline ends lie 8 bases apart.